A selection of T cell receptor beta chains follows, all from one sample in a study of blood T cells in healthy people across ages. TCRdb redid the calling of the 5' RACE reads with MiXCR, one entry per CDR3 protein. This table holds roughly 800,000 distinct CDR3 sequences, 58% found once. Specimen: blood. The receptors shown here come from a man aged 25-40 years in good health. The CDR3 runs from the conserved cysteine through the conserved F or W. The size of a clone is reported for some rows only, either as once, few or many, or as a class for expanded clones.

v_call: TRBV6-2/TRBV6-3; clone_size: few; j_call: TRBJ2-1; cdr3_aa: CASSRTSGAVVFDEQFF
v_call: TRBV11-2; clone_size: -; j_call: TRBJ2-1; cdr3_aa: CASSSTRVISYNEQFF
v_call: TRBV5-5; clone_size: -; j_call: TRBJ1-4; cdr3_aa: CASSKGTVNEKLFF
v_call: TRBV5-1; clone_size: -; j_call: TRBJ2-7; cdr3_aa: CASSSGPSSYEQYF
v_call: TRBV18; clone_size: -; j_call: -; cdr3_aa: CASSGPNTYEQYF
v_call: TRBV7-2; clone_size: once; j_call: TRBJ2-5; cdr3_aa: CASSFPQRAQETQYF
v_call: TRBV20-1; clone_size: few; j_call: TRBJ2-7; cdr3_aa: CSASILYEQYF
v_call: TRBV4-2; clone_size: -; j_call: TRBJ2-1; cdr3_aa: CASSQVGGRSPEQFF
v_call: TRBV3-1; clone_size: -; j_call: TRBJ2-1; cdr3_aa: CASSQPTSGGFSEQFF
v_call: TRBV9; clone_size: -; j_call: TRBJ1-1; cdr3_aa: CASSLQGIHTEAFF
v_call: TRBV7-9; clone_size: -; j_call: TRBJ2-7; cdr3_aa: CASSSSAGTNYEQYF
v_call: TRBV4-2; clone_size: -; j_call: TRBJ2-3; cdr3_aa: CASSPLAGRAEGTDTQYF
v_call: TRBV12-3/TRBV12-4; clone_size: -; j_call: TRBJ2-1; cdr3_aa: CASSLARTSGDNEQFF
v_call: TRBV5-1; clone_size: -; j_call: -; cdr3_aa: CASSRGTGIGETQYF
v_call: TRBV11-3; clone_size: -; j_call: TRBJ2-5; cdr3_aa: CASSIGTVNEQYF
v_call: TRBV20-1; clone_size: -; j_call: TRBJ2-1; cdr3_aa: CSATWLPRAPQFF
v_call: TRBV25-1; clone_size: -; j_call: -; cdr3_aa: CASSEWETSPRETQYF
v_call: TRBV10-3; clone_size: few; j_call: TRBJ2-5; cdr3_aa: CAISESTGQGGGTQYF
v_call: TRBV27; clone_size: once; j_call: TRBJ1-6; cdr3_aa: CASSLSGVLYSPLHF
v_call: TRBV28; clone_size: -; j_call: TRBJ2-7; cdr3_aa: CASSATGTAVYEQYF
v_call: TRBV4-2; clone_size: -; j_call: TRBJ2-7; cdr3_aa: CASSQEWRTSGMNRYEQYF
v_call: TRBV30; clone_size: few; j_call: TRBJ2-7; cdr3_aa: CAWSVLGDSEQYF
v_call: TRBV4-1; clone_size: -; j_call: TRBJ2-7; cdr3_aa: CASSQQTGLAYEQYF
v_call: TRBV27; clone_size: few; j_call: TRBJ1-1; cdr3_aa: CASSFLGVGSAEAFF
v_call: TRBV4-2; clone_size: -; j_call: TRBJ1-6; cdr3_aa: CASSQEGQGSKTPLHF
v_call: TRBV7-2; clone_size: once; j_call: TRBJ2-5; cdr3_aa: CASSTGPQETQYF
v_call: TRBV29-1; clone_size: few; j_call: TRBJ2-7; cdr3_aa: CSVGSFSYEQYF
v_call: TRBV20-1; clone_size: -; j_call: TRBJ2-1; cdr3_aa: CSARSGTFAEQFF
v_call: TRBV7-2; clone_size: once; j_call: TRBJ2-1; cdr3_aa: CASSFIAGGVGEQFF
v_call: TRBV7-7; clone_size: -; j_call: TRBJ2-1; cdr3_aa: CASSPMRTGDNEQFF
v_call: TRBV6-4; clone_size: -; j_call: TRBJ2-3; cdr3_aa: CASSPGWGTSTDTQYF
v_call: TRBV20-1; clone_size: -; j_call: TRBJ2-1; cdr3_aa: CSASAVGIPEGEQFF
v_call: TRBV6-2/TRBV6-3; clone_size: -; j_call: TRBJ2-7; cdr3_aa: CASSPGGYPVEEQYF